This T cell receptor (beta chain) was observed in a study of early T cells in non-severe SARS-CoV-2 infection. Study-level information: Sequencing input comprised bulk RNA from unsorted whole blood; chain pairing was not available.

The CDR3 extends over 13 amino acids. CDR1 DFQATT and CDR2 SNEGSKA come from the germline V gene (reference sequence). The V and J ends lost 3 bases and 10 bases respectively, with 16 bases between them. Unique molecular identifiers were affixed to single, distinct cDNA molecules. TCRdb reanalysed the 5' RACE reads using MiXCR and keeps one entry per CDR3 protein. There are just under 65,000 distinct CDR3 sequences in the sample; roughly 13% occur only once, and about 4% lies in the top ten. As to this clonotype: The antigen remains unidentified.

Overall study results and limits: Sequences matched to VDJdb favored anti-spike CD8 responses, while private and CD4 specificities were missed.

The receptor was derived from an adult who was a healthcare worker with PCR-confirmed SARS-CoV-2 infection or an uninfected control (not recorded which). Sequenced input: whole blood. The V gene is TRBV20-1, the J gene TRBJ2-1; a weak D match, TRBD1 (5 bases). In DNA form, the CDR3 reads TGCAGTGCTAGGCAATCCCCGCAGGGAGAGCAGTTCTTC. It encodes CSARQSPQGEQFF.